The clone carrying this T cell receptor (beta chain) was seen just once. CDR3 length: 16 residues. Germline loops: CDR1 LNHDA, CDR2 SQIVND (reference sequence). V was pared by 4 bases and J by 3 bases, with 19 bases between. This sample is part of a study of blood T cell repertoires in COVID-19. As for the study in general: From the United States, Italy and Spain came samples of acute and convalescent COVID-19. The analysed material was cDNA or gDNA that came from T cells, B-cell-depleted T cells, or PBMCs.

As processed by the authors: Amplification with reference gene primers provided the estimates of nucleated cell counts. Libraries were prepared by immunoSEQ multiplex PCR; TCRdb keeps only in-frame clonotypes and omits some of them. V and J calls and clone size are copied from that table; D and trimming were computed from the DNA. Of over 110,000 clones listed, around 89% are singletons. Sequenced: peripheral blood. This sequence was found in a human donor in a cohort sampled during active COVID-19. The rearrangement joins TRBV19 to TRBJ2-7; no firm D call. CDR3 in amino acids: CASSNDGGTPLYEQYF. The CDR3 DNA follows: TGTGCCAGTAGTAACGACGGCGGCACCCCCCTCTACGAGCAGTACTTC.